This is a list of T cell receptor beta chains from one sample in a study of human T cells and chemical hapten exposure. TCRdb itself ran the RACE reads through MiXCR, one entry per CDR3 protein. The sample has approximately 260,000 distinct CDR3 sequences, 7.7% seen once. Specimen: whole blood, collected in connection with sensitization to the hapten diphenylcyclopropenone (DPC). Receptors were obtained from a man aged 18 to 29 with alopecia areata. Some clones in this sample may be carry-over from other donors' samples. CDR3s include the opening cysteine and the closing phenylalanine or tryptophan. D genes are given only for firm matches. Where a row states a size, it is once, few, many or the class of an expanded clone; other rows omit it.

clone_size	v_call	j_call	d_call	cdr3_aa	cdr3_nt
few	TRBV10-3	TRBJ2-3	TRBD2	CAISSGTSGGARGDTQYF	TGTGCCATCAGCTCCGGGACTAGCGGGGGGGCCCGAGGAGATACGCAGTATTTT
few	TRBV5-1	TRBJ1-1	-	CASSLLAGTEAFF	TGCGCCAGCAGCTTGCTTGCGGGGACTGAAGCTTTCTTT
many	TRBV2	TRBJ2-7	TRBD1	CASRWDRGREQYF	TGTGCCAGCAGATGGGACAGGGGACGCGAGCAGTACTTC
many	TRBV29-1	TRBJ2-2	-	CSAEGHNTGELFF	TGCAGCGCAGAAGGACATAACACCGGGGAGCTGTTTTTT
-	TRBV10-3	TRBJ2-3	-	CAIRQDISTDTQYF	TGTGCCATCAGACAGGACATTAGCACAGATACGCAGTATTTT
few	TRBV9	TRBJ2-5	-	CASSVAGALGETQYF	TGTGCCAGCAGCGTAGCGGGGGCCCTGGGGGAGACCCAGTACTTC
few	TRBV6-5	TRBJ2-7	-	CASTLSEDGNGEQYF	TGTGCCAGCACCCTATCTGAGGACGGGAACGGCGAGCAGTACTTC
few	TRBV6-2/TRBV6-3	TRBJ2-6	-	CASSPSVSGANVLTF	TGTGCCAGCAGTCCCTCGGTCTCTGGGGCCAACGTCCTGACTTTC
few	TRBV15	TRBJ2-5	-	CATSRDRAQETQYF	TGTGCCACCAGCAGAGATCGGGCCCAAGAGACCCAGTACTTC
-	TRBV20-1	TRBJ2-7	-	CSAKPQGREQYF	TGCAGTGCTAAACCACAGGGTCGCGAGCAGTACTTC
many	TRBV7-9	TRBJ2-7	TRBD1	CASSLSPGQSYEQYF	TGTGCCAGCAGCTTATCTCCGGGACAGAGCTACGAGCAGTACTTC
-	TRBV28	TRBJ1-5	-	CASSSHSGLNQPQHF	TGTGCCAGCAGTTCCCACTCAGGGCTAAATCAGCCCCAGCATTTT
-	TRBV10-3	TRBJ2-6	-	CVISESMASPGANVLTF	TGTGTCATCAGTGAGTCAATGGCCTCCCCTGGGGCCAACGTCCTGACTTTC
few	TRBV18	TRBJ1-2	TRBD1	CASSLRDRGNYYGYTF	TGTGCCAGCTCACTAAGGGACAGGGGGAATTACTATGGCTACACCTTC
few	TRBV25-1	TRBJ2-1	-	CASSARGWQFF	TGTGCCAGCAGCGCCAGGGGTTGGCAGTTCTTC
many	TRBV7-2	TRBJ2-3	-	CASSLRATQYF	TGTGCCAGCAGCTTACGGGCTACGCAGTATTTT
-	TRBV10-3	TRBJ2-6	TRBD1	CAIRTGGGGSGANVLTF	TGTGCCATCAGAACAGGGGGCGGAGGCTCTGGGGCCAACGTCCTGACTTTC
few	TRBV12-3/TRBV12-4	TRBJ2-4	-	CASSAALRNQNIQYF	TGTGCCAGCAGTGCTGCCTTGAGGAACCAAAACATTCAGTACTTC
many	TRBV3-1	TRBJ2-3	-	CASSVRGAGTQYF	TGTGCCAGCAGCGTACGGGGCGCGGGTACGCAGTATTTT
-	TRBV2	TRBJ1-5	-	CASSRAGLTNQPQHF	TGTGCCAGCAGCAGGGCAGGACTTACTAATCAGCCCCAGCATTTT
few	TRBV6-6	TRBJ2-3	-	CASTRGVDTQYF	TGTGCCAGCACTAGAGGGGTAGATACGCAGTATTTT
-	TRBV20-1	TRBJ2-5	-	CSVLHILGASQETQYF	TGCAGTGTTCTCCATATCCTGGGGGCTAGCCAAGAGACCCAGTACTTC
many	TRBV3-1	TRBJ2-7	-	CASSRVGRTYEQYF	TGTGCCAGCAGCCGTGTGGGACGGACCTACGAGCAGTACTTC
-	TRBV29-1	TRBJ2-3	TRBD1	CSVTRTGGEDTQYF	TGCAGCGTGACTCGGACAGGGGGTGAAGATACGCAGTATTTT
many	TRBV20-1	TRBJ2-6	-	CSASSGGRFSGANVLTF	TGCAGTGCTAGTTCCGGGGGACGATTCTCTGGGGCCAACGTCCTGACTTTC
-	TRBV11-1	TRBJ2-6	-	CASSPHSSGANVLTF	TGTGCCAGCAGCCCACATAGCTCTGGGGCCAACGTCCTGACTTTC
few	TRBV10-2	TRBJ1-5	-	CASSELRGGDQPQHF	TGCGCCAGCAGTGAGTTACGGGGAGGGGATCAGCCCCAGCATTTT
-	TRBV9	TRBJ2-7	-	CASSEAQGSEQYF	TGTGCCAGCAGCGAGGCGCAGGGGAGCGAGCAGTACTTC
-	TRBV12-3/TRBV12-4	TRBJ1-5	TRBD1	CASSSQGTPQHF	TGTGCCAGCAGTTCACAGGGGACGCCCCAGCATTTT